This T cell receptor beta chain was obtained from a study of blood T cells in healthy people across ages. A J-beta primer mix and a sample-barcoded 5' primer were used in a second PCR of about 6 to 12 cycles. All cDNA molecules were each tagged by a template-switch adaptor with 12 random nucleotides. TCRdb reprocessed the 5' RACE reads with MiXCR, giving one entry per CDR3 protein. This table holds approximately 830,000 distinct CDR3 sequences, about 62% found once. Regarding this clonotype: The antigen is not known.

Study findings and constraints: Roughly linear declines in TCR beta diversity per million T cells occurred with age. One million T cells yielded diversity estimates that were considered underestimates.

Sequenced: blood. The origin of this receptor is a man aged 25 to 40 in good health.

The DNA of the CDR3 is TGCGCCAGCAGCCAAGCGAGGGGGGGCTACAATGAGCAGTTCTTC. It is translated as CASSQARGGYNEQFF. The V gene is TRBV4-1, the J gene TRBJ2-1; D is possibly TRBD2 (7 bases). Trimming removed 1 base at V and 3 bases at J, with 10 bases between. CDR1 and CDR2 from the germline V gene are MGHRA and YSYEKL. The CDR3 is 15 amino acids.